The 13 T cell receptor beta chains listed next were all sequenced from one sample in a study of T cell responses to AZD1222 COVID-19 vaccine. The method was immunoSEQ multiplex PCR; TCRdb's version includes in-frame clones alone and lacks a portion of them. The repertoire holds about 75,000 clones, with 87% as singletons. This specimen was peripheral blood, taken 28 days after the second AZD1222 dose. The receptors were gathered from an adult who received the AZD1222 COVID-19 vaccine.

J is TRBJ1-1 and V is TRBV30; perhaps TRBD1 as D (5 bases). The CDR3 is 13 residues long. Germline V gene lookup returns CDR1 GTSNPN and CDR2 SVGIG (reference sequence). V lost 5 bases, J lost 0 bases, and 10 bases lay in between. The CDR3 DNA reads TGTGCCTGGGAGACAGAGGTGAACACTGAAGCTTTCTTT. Its protein product is CAWETEVNTEAFF.

V and J are TRBV4-2 and TRBJ2-3; 7 nucleotides align to TRBD2. V shed 4 bases and J 4 bases; nucleotides not matched to a gene: 5. The germline gives CDR1 LGHNA, CDR2 YNFKEQ. The CDR3 runs to 14 residues. DNA of the CDR3: TGTGCCAGCAGCCTTCGTGGGGGGGCAGATACGCAGTATTTT. This gives the protein CASSLRGGADTQYF.

This chain uses TRBV9 with TRBJ2-5; perhaps D is TRBD1 or TRBD2 (5 bases each). This CDR3 region has 17 residues. Germline values: CDR1 SGDLS, CDR2 YYNGEE. Trimming removed 4 bases at V and 1 base at J, with 20 bases between. CDR3 DNA sequence: TGTGCCAGCAGCCCCGGGCCCCAAAAGAGGGGCCAAGAGACCCAGTACTTC. Translated: CASSPGPQKRGQETQYF.

The gene calls are TRBV19 and TRBJ1-2; maybe TRBD1 (6 bases). CDR1 LNHDA and CDR2 SQIVND come from the germline V gene (reference sequence). V was clipped by 1 base and J by 2 bases, with 14 bases between them. The CDR3 is made up of 16 amino acids. The CDR3 loop is CASSIVPPDRNYGYTF. In DNA, the CDR3 is TGTGCCAGTAGTATAGTACCCCCCGACAGGAACTATGGCTACACCTTC.

This clone was detected once. This chain connects TRBV30 to TRBJ1-2; D is ambiguous. Trimming removed 5 bases from V and 4 bases from J, with 14 bases in between. CDR3 size: 13 residues. The germline V gene encodes CDR1 GTSNPN and CDR2 SVGIG (reference sequence). This chain's CDR3 is CAWELKTAYGYTF. DNA of the CDR3: TGTGCCTGGGAACTAAAAACGGCCTATGGCTACACCTTC.

This clone was detected a few times. The chain recombines TRBV28 with TRBJ1-3; D is perhaps TRBD1 (5 bases). Trimming stripped 6 bases from V and 4 bases from J, with 10 bases between. CDR1 and CDR2 (germline): MDHEN, SYDVKM. The CDR3 sequence is 13 residues long. CDR3 nucleotide sequence: TGTGCCAGCAGCCCATGGGGGGGAAACACCATATATTTT. Translating gives CASSPWGGNTIYF.

V is TRBV28 and J is TRBJ2-6; D could derive from TRBD1 or TRBD2 (6 bases each). The V gene's germline CDR1 is MDHEN and CDR2 SYDVKM. CDR3 length: 18 residues. The ends were cut back, 5 bases at V and 2 bases at J, with 19 bases in the middle. This CDR3 reads CASSPHGGRSAGANVLTF. Written as DNA, the CDR3 is TGTGCCAGCAGTCCACACGGGGGCAGGTCCGCTGGGGCCAACGTCCTGACTTTC.

This sequence joins TRBV3-1 (or the pseudogene TRBV3-2) and TRBJ1-6; 8 nucleotides align to TRBD1. The germline CDR1 and CDR2 sequences are LGHDT and YNNKEL (reference sequence). This CDR3 is built from 14 residues. The V segment lost 4 bases and the J segment 6 bases; nucleotides outside the gene matches: 2. CDR3 in amino acids: CASSRGQGNSPLHF. The CDR3 bases are TGTGCCAGCAGCCGAGGACAGGGTAATTCACCCCTCCACTTT.

V gene TRBV18 combines with J gene TRBJ2-6; no reliable D call. The CDR3 spans 16 residues. V was cut by 0 bases and J by 1 base, with 7 bases left in between. Per the germline V gene, CDR1 is KGHSH and CDR2 is LQKENI. The CDR3 DNA reads as TGTGCCAGCTCACCACCATCAGGTTCTGGGGCCAACGTCCTGACTTTC. Its protein product is CASSPPSGSGANVLTF.

This clone was recorded only once. The genes are TRBV28 and TRBJ1-3, with D possibly being TRBD1 (6 bases). V was clipped by 5 bases and J by 0 bases, with 11 bases between them. CDR1 is MDHEN, CDR2 SYDVKM, per germline. CDR3 size: 15 residues. The CDR3 loop reads CASSQTGFSGNTIYF. CDR3 sequence (DNA): TGTGCCAGCAGTCAGACAGGATTCTCTGGAAACACCATATATTTT.

V and J are TRBV18 and TRBJ2-3; D is possibly TRBD1 or TRBD2 (7 bases each). The CDR3 is 14 amino acids. Trimming pared 3 bases from V and 7 bases from J, leaving 14 bases between. Per germline, CDR1 KGHSH and CDR2 LQKENI. The CDR3, as DNA: TGTGCCAGCTCACCGCAGACAGGGACTAATACGCAGTATTTT. Translating gives CASSPQTGTNTQYF.

The chain employs TRBV7-9 and TRBJ2-7, with D unclear. The V gene's germline CDR1 is SEHNR and CDR2 FQNEAQ (reference sequence). With 5 bases removed from V and 2 bases from J, the gap between germline ends came to 7 bases. The CDR3 is 12 residues long. CDR3 sequence (DNA): TGTGCCAGCAGCCGCCAGGCCTACGAGCAGTACTTC. Its translation: CASSRQAYEQYF. Using reference TRBV7-9 and TRBJ2-7 for the parts outside the CDR3, the full variable domain is DTGVSQNPRHKITKRGQNVTFRCDPISEHNRLYWYRQTLGQGPEFLTYFQNEAQLEKSRLLSDRFSAERPKGSFSTLEIQRTEQGDSAMYLCASSRQAYEQYFGPGTRLTVT.

The rearrangement uses TRBV4-3 and TRBJ2-7, with 13 positions matching TRBD2. J lost 9 bases, V lost 0 bases, and 8 bases had no gene match. The CDR3 runs 16 residues. CDR1 and CDR2 (germline): LGHNA, YSLEER. The CDR3 DNA sequence: TGCGCCAGCAGCCAAGATGGGCTAACTAGCGGGAGGGGGCAGTACTTC. This sequence encodes CASSQDGLTSGRGQYF.